The 32 T cell receptor beta chains below all came from one sample that was sequenced in a study of T cells after yellow fever vaccination. A single record per CDR3 protein comes from TCRdb applying MiXCR to the 5' RACE reads. Of a few hundred thousand distinct CDR3 sequences listed, approximately 18% are singletons. The sequences come from PBMCs, collected before the yellow fever booster vaccination. Every receptor here comes from a man in his late teens or twenties who received the YFV17D yellow fever vaccine.

At least ten counts were recorded for this clonotype. V gene TRBV6-6 combines with J gene TRBJ1-3, with TRBD1 as a possible D gene (6 bases). Trimming cost V 6 bases and J 0 bases, with 9 bases left between them. CDR1 is MNHNY, CDR2 SVGAGI, per germline (reference sequence). The CDR3 contains 14 residues. CDR3 loop: CASRPGHSGNTIYF. In DNA form, the CDR3 reads TGTGCCAGCAGGCCGGGACACTCTGGAAACACCATATATTTT.

This clonotype was detected many times. J is TRBJ2-3 and V is TRBV7-2, with D uncertain. CDR1 and CDR2 from the germline V gene are SGHTA and FQGNSA. V was shortened by 1 base and J by 2 bases, with 7 bases between the two germline ends. The length of the CDR3 is 14 residues. CDR3 residues: CASSLGLNTDTQYF. The CDR3 DNA reads as TGTGCCAGCAGCTTAGGGCTCAACACAGATACGCAGTATTTT.

The sample holds a few counts of this clonotype. The rearrangement joins TRBV15 to TRBJ1-4; 10 bases are shared with TRBD1. Germline-derived CDR1 and CDR2 are LNHNV and YYDKDF (reference sequence). V gave up 8 bases and J gave up 4 bases; unmatched junction bases: 7. This CDR3 comprises 15 residues. The CDR3 nucleotides read TGTGCCACCGCGGACAGGGGGATGATTAATGAAAAACTGTTTTTT. Its translation is CATADRGMINEKLFF.

The V and J genes are TRBV5-1 and TRBJ2-3, with 10 bases matching TRBD2. J gave up 5 bases and V 3 bases, and 15 bases lay outside the gene matches. The CDR3 is 18 residues long. CDR1 is SGHRS and CDR2 is YFSETQ in the germline V gene. The CDR3, as DNA: TGCGCCAGCAGCTCGGCCTTTAGCGGGGGGCTTGGAGGAGATACGCAGTATTTT. Translated: CASSSAFSGGLGGDTQYF.

This sequence joins TRBV7-8 and TRBJ2-4; 9 nucleotides match TRBD2. The CDR3 sequence is 14 residues long. V shed 0 bases, J shed 10 bases, and the junction held 4 bases outside the gene matches. Germline V gene lookup returns CDR1 SGHVS and CDR2 FQNEAQ. In DNA, the CDR3 is TGTGCCAGCAGCTTAGCTCGCCTAGCGGGGATTCAGTACTTC. Translation gives CASSLARLAGIQYF.

The V and J genes are TRBV4-3 and TRBJ2-7, with D tentatively TRBD1 or TRBD2 (6 bases each). The germline V gene has CDR1 LGHNA and CDR2 YSLEER. V dropped 2 bases and J dropped 3 bases, with 23 bases sitting between them. The CDR3 has 18 amino acids. Here the CDR3 DNA reads TGCGCCAGCAGCCAACGATGGAGGGGGATCGGTCTCTTCTACGAGCAGTACTTC. It codes for CASSQRWRGIGLFYEQYF.

This clonotype was seen a few times. The gene calls are TRBV5-1 and TRBJ2-3, with TRBD1 matching over 8 bases. The length of the CDR3 is 15 residues. The J segment lost 3 bases and the V segment lost 3 bases, leaving 6 bases of the junction unmatched. The germline V gene has CDR1 SGHRS and CDR2 YFSETQ. The CDR3 spells CASSYSGGWTDTQYF. The CDR3, as DNA: TGCGCCAGCAGCTATTCAGGGGGCTGGACAGATACGCAGTATTTT.

This clonotype was observed a few times. The CDR3 sequence: CASSLDGGDYGYTF. DNA for the CDR3: TGCGCCAGCAGCTTGGACGGTGGTGACTATGGCTACACCTTC. The chain combines TRBV5-1 with TRBJ1-2; D not resolved. The ends were cut back, 0 bases at V and 3 bases at J, with 9 bases in the middle. Looked up from germline, CDR1 is SGHRS and CDR2 is YFSETQ. The CDR3 contains 14 residues. The variable domain in full, completed from reference TRBV5-1 and TRBJ1-2, reads KAGVTQTPRYLIKTRGQQVTLSCSPISGHRSVSWYQQTPGQGLQFLFEYFSETQRNKGNFPGRFSGRQFSNSRSEMNVSTLELGDSALYLCASSLDGGDYGYTFGSGTRLTVV.

The V gene is TRBV6-5, the J gene TRBJ2-3, with 11 bases aligning to TRBD2. Germline V gene sequence: CDR1 MNHEY, CDR2 SVGAGI. The V gene end was trimmed by 8 bases and the J gene end by 4 bases; junction bases not matched to a gene: 8. This CDR3 contains 15 residues. The CDR3 nucleotides read TGTGCCAGCTCGAAACTAGCGGGGGATTCAGATACGCAGTATTTT. Its translation is CASSKLAGDSDTQYF.

This clonotype was observed a few times. V usage is TRBV4-1 and J usage is TRBJ2-3; 7 bases agree with TRBD2. V lost 4 bases and J lost 2; bases outside the gene matches: 6. The CDR3 contains 15 residues. Germline CDR1 reads MGHRA; CDR2 reads YSYEKL. The CDR3 region is CASSRTSEPTDTQYF. CDR3 bases: TGCGCCAGCAGCCGCACTAGCGAACCCACAGATACGCAGTATTTT.

This clonotype showed up just a few times. This chain uses TRBV5-1 with TRBJ2-6, with TRBD1 matching over 7 bases. The CDR3 loop spans 15 amino acids. J was trimmed by 8 bases and V by 2 bases; bases with no gene match: 7. Germline V gene lookup returns CDR1 SGHRS and CDR2 YFSETQ. This CDR3 is CASSLRQGPTNVLTF. The DNA for the CDR3 is TGCGCCAGCAGCTTAAGACAGGGACCAACCAACGTCCTGACTTTC.

The chain combines TRBV12-3 or TRBV12-4 with TRBJ2-5; 7 nucleotides agree with TRBD2. This CDR3 is built from 15 residues. Trimming cost V 4 bases and J 5 bases; bases outside gene matches: 10. As DNA, the CDR3 is TGTGCCAGCAGTTCACAGCGGGGTATTCAGGAGACCCAGTACTTC. As protein: CASSSQRGIQETQYF.

In this sample, this clonotype turned up a few times. This rearrangement joins TRBV7-9 to TRBJ2-7; weak D call: TRBD2 (5 bases). CDR3 length equals 13 residues. The ends were cut back, 4 bases at V and 6 bases at J, with 13 bases in the middle. Germline loops: CDR1 SEHNR, CDR2 FQNEAQ (reference sequence). The chain's CDR3 is CASSWESLGEQYV. CDR3 in DNA: TGTGCCAGCAGCTGGGAGTCTCTGGGCGAGCAGTACGTC.

In its sample, this clonotype was seen a few times. The V call is TRBV5-5, the J call TRBJ2-7, with D possibly TRBD1 on 6 matching bases. Trimming stripped 4 bases from V and 3 bases from J, with 14 bases between. CDR1 is SGHKS, CDR2 YYEKEE, per germline (reference sequence). The CDR3 is 14 amino acids. CDR3 amino acids: CASSVDRLSYEQYF. The DNA of the CDR3 is TGTGCCAGCAGCGTTGACAGGTTGAGCTACGAGCAGTACTTC.

The chain combines TRBV10-2 with TRBJ1-2, with D possibly TRBD1 on 5 matching bases. Germline V gene sequence: CDR1 WSHSY, CDR2 SAAADI. V lost 4 bases, J lost 2 bases, and 8 bases lay in between. The CDR3 loop spans 13 amino acids. The CDR3 DNA reads TGCGCCAGCAGTGGCTCAGGGAACTATGGCTACACCTTC. As protein: CASSGSGNYGYTF.

This clonotype has more than one count but fewer than ten. The V call is TRBV5-1, the J call TRBJ2-3; 10 bases agree with TRBD2. Unmatched junction bases numbered 17, after V lost 0 bases and J lost 7 bases. The CDR3 consists of 19 residues. Germline V gene lookup returns CDR1 SGHRS and CDR2 YFSETQ. This chain's CDR3 is CASSLATAFGSGGAYTQYF. CDR3 DNA sequence: TGCGCCAGCAGCTTGGCCACCGCATTCGGCAGCGGGGGGGCTTATACGCAGTATTTT.

This clonotype was counted ten times or more. The chain combines TRBV6-5 with TRBJ2-5, with unresolved D. The germline V gene encodes CDR1 MNHEY and CDR2 SVGAGI. The ends were cut back, 4 bases at V and 5 bases at J, with 20 bases in the middle. There are 16 residues in the CDR3. CDR3 DNA sequence: TGTGCCAGCAGTTCCCGGACGGGCATCGGCTCGGAGACCCAGTACTTC. Its protein product is CASSSRTGIGSETQYF.

The rearrangement uses TRBV4-1 and TRBJ2-7; the D gene is possibly TRBD2 (5 bases). V was cut by 2 bases and J by 6 bases, with 14 bases left in between. This CDR3 has 14 amino acids. Germline V gene data show CDR1 as MGHRA and CDR2 as YSYEKL. The chain's CDR3 is CASSQLTGIPEQYF. CDR3 coding DNA: TGCGCCAGCAGCCAACTGACGGGGATCCCCGAGCAGTACTTC.

V is TRBV6-5 and J is TRBJ2-3; perhaps TRBD2 as D (5 bases). Per germline, CDR1 MNHEY and CDR2 SVGAGI. Trimming removed 2 bases at V and 1 base at J, with 10 bases between. The CDR3 totals 15 residues. The DNA of the CDR3 is TGTGCCAGCAGTTACCGAGGAGCGGGCACAGATACGCAGTATTTT. Its protein is CASSYRGAGTDTQYF.

A few counts support this clonotype. This rearrangement joins TRBV4-3 to TRBJ1-4, with D perhaps matching TRBD1 (6 bases). Germline loops: CDR1 LGHNA, CDR2 YSLEER. Trimming cost V 1 base and J 8 bases, with 17 bases left between them. The CDR3 consists of 16 residues. The CDR3 region is CASSQVFSQGEEKLFF. In DNA, the CDR3 is TGCGCCAGCAGCCAAGTGTTCTCACAGGGTGAGGAAAAACTGTTTTTT.

V is TRBV7-2 and J is TRBJ1-6; D not resolved. Trimming cost V 2 bases and J 6 bases, with 5 bases left between them. This CDR3 contains 13 residues. Per germline, CDR1 SGHTA and CDR2 FQGNSA. The chain's CDR3 is CASSLRFNSPLHF. CDR3 coding DNA: TGTGCCAGCAGCTTAAGATTTAATTCACCCCTCCACTTT.

The rearrangement uses TRBV20-1 and TRBJ2-2; 8 bases agree with TRBD1. The V segment lost 4 bases and the J segment 3 bases; nucleotides outside the gene matches: 7. CDR1 is DFQATT, CDR2 SNEGSKA, per germline (reference sequence). This CDR3 spans 15 amino acids. Here the CDR3 DNA reads TGCAGTGCTACTCGGACAGGGCGGGACACCGGGGAGCTGTTTTTT. Translating it yields CSATRTGRDTGELFF.

This clonotype has only a few counts. CDR3 sequence reads: CASSLYGVLSYEQYF. The CDR3 DNA follows: TGTGCCAGCAGCTTGTATGGCGTCCTCTCCTACGAGCAGTACTTC. The chain employs TRBV5-4 and TRBJ2-7; no definite D call. CDR3 length: 15 residues. Germline V gene lookup returns CDR1 SGHNT and CDR2 YYREEE (reference sequence). Trimming left V 1 base short and J 0 bases short, with 11 bases between.

This clonotype has a handful of counts. The chain combines TRBV6-6 with TRBJ1-6; TRBD1 matches 7 bases. The V gene end was trimmed by 11 bases and the J gene end by 9 bases; junction bases not matched to a gene: 10. In germline, CDR1 is MNHNY, CDR2 SVGAGI (reference sequence). The CDR3 has 13 residues. CDR3 sequence reads: CAVKGQTLSPLHF. CDR3 coding DNA: TGTGCCGTAAAGGGACAGACACTTTCACCCCTCCACTTT.

The gene calls are TRBV7-2 and TRBJ1-2, with TRBD1 identical over 7 bases. J gave up 4 bases and V 5 bases, and 10 bases lay outside the gene matches. Per the germline V gene, CDR1 is SGHTA and CDR2 is FQGNSA. The CDR3 has 15 residues. The CDR3 reads CASSIRPGTAYGYTF. As DNA, the CDR3 is TGTGCCAGCAGCATCCGTCCCGGGACAGCCTATGGCTACACCTTC.

This clonotype was seen only a few times. The chain uses TRBV7-8 and TRBJ1-2; tentatively, D is TRBD1 (5 bases). Trimming left V 4 bases short and J 4 bases short, with 10 bases between. The germline V gene encodes CDR1 SGHVS and CDR2 FQNEAQ. The CDR3 contains 13 residues. The CDR3 loop is CASSSGTRYGYTF. Here the CDR3 DNA reads TGTGCCAGCAGCTCCGGGACCCGCTATGGCTACACCTTC.

This chain uses TRBV18 with TRBJ2-7; D remains unclear. The CDR3 spans 11 residues. V lost 3 bases to trimming and J lost 6 bases, with 6 bases between them. CDR1 KGHSH and CDR2 LQKENI come from the germline V gene. The CDR3 region has the DNA TGTGCCAGCTCACCGGGGTCCGAGCAGTACTTC. It codes for CASSPGSEQYF.

The chain recombines TRBV11-3 with TRBJ2-1; TRBD2 might be the D (6 bases). The CDR3 sequence is 17 residues long. Germline V gene lookup returns CDR1 SGHNT and CDR2 YENEEA. Trimming cost V 1 base and J 8 bases, with 21 bases left between them. The CDR3 spells CASSLGRGDPYIDEQFF. The CDR3 nucleotides are TGTGCCAGCAGCTTAGGCCGCGGGGACCCCTACATTGATGAGCAGTTCTTC.

There are a few counts of this clonotype. The chain recombines TRBV7-3 with TRBJ2-3; tentative D call: TRBD2 (6 bases). Germline assignment: CDR1 SGHTA and CDR2 FQGTGA. This CDR3 has 16 amino acids. V gave up 4 bases and J gave up 4 bases, with 18 bases separating them. The CDR3 coding sequence is TGTGCCAGCAGCTCGAAGGGCGGGGTAGGCTCAGATACGCAGTATTTT. As protein: CASSSKGGVGSDTQYF.

This clonotype showed up just a few times. V gene TRBV30 combines with J gene TRBJ1-4; possible D gene TRBD1, 6 bases. The germline V gene encodes CDR1 GTSNPN and CDR2 SVGIG (reference sequence). The CDR3 covers 15 residues. V was pared by 6 bases and J by 6 bases, with 20 bases between. The CDR3 here is CACMAMAGEYEKLFF. The CDR3 DNA reads as TGTGCCTGTATGGCGATGGCAGGGGAGTATGAAAAACTGTTTTTT. Drawing the rest from reference TRBV30 and TRBJ1-4, the complete variable domain is SQTIHQWPATLVQPVGSPLSLECTVEGTSNPNLYWYRQAAGRGLQLLFYSVGIGQISSEVPQNLSASRPQDRQFILSSKKLLLSDSGFYLCACMAMAGEYEKLFFGSGTQLSVL.

The V and J genes are TRBV12-3 or TRBV12-4 and TRBJ2-7; 8 bases fit TRBD1. The CDR3 length is 14 residues. J was trimmed by 1 base and V by 6 bases; bases with no gene match: 5. Here the CDR3 reads CASSRRTGSYEQYF. The CDR3 coding sequence is TGTGCCAGCAGCCGGAGGACAGGGTCCTACGAGCAGTACTTC.

This clonotype occurred a few times. CDR3: CSARPIAAGLAGSGELFF. Written as DNA, the CDR3 is TGCAGTGCTAGACCAATCGCCGCGGGACTAGCGGGGTCCGGGGAGCTGTTTTTT. The chain is built from TRBV20-1 and TRBJ2-2, with TRBD2 matching over 13 bases. The V and J ends lost 2 bases and 6 bases, in that order; junction bases with no gene match: 12. The germline V gene has CDR1 DFQATT and CDR2 SNEGSKA (reference sequence). This CDR3 has 18 amino acids.